This TCR beta chain was sequenced for a study of high-grade serous ovarian cancer treatment subgroups. Study background: Samples averaged roughly 14,000 reads and around 7,000 unique TCR beta rearrangements. Findings and caveats of the study: Higher neoantigen levels went with greater TCR clonal relatedness. The analyses considered CDR3 and ignored CDR1 and CDR2. Bulk tumor TCR sequencing gave no spatial information.

On this clone itself: The antigen is unknown.

The tumor samples were collected prior to definitive surgery or chemotherapy. This CDR3 region has 15 residues. The trim removed 0 bases at V and 8 bases at J, leaving 3 bases unmatched. Per the germline V gene, CDR1 is SGHRS and CDR2 is YFSETQ. Clones were sequenced by immunoSEQ multiplex PCR, and TCRdb holds only the in-frame ones, with some missing. The table records 30,000 to 40,000 clones, about 80% of them present only once. This receptor was identified in a human donor with high-grade serous ovarian cancer. Sequenced: tumor tissue. V gene TRBV5-1 combines with J gene TRBJ2-1; 12 bases match TRBD2. CDR3 in DNA: TGCGCCAGCAGCTTGGAGACTAGCGGGAGCTATGAGCAGTTCTTC. Its translation: CASSLETSGSYEQFF.